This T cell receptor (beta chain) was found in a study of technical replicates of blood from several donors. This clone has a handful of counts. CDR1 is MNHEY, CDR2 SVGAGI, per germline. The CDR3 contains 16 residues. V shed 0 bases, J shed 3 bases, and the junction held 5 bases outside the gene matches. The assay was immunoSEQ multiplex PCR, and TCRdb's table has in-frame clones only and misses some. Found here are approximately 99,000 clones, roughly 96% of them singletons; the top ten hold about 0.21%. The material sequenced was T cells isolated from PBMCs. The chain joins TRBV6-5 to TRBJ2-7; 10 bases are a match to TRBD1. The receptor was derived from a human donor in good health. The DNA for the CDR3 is TGTGCCAGCAGTTACTCGGCTGGGGACAGGGGCTACGAGCAGTACTTC. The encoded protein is CASSYSAGDRGYEQYF.